This TCR beta chain derives from a study of shared clonotypes between healthy human individuals. Overall study: Participating donors consisted of a couple of women and a few men aged 18 to 49. Every donor yielded three CD4 naive, three CD4 memory, two CD8 naive and one CD8 memory plate. Study-wide findings and caveats: Non-shared clonotypes displayed generation probabilities falling below those of clonotypes present in all four donors.

The assay was immunoSEQ multiplex PCR, and TCRdb's table has in-frame clones only and misses some. The sample shows millions of clones, approximately 95% of them seen only once. As regards this clone: What it binds is unknown. This same CDR3 is encoded by further DNA sequences in the sample.

Trimming took 2 bases from V and 2 from J, leaving 7 bases between them. The length of the CDR3 is 13 residues. Germline CDR1 reads SGHRS; CDR2 reads YFSETQ. The sequence was collected from a man aged 18 to 29 in good health. Some clones in this sample may be carry-over from other donors' samples. This chain connects TRBV5-1 to TRBJ1-2; no reliable D call. Sequencing was done on a sample of naive CD4+ T cells from PBMCs. The subset: CD45RA+ positively selected. CDR3 nucleotides: TGCGCCAGCAGCTTCGGGCAGAACTATGGCTACACCTTC. Its translation is CASSFGQNYGYTF.